The 11 T cell receptor beta chains in this list originate from one sample, sequenced in a study of human T cells and chemical hapten exposure. TCRdb ran MiXCR on the RACE reads and lists one entry per CDR3 protein. The repertoire has tens of thousands of distinct CDR3 sequences, approximately 9% of them found once; the top ten carry approximately 3.5%. Indicated time point: patch test 2, 6 weeks after DPC sensitization. The treatment is: therapeutic diphenylcyclopropenone sensitization with weekly scalp DPC. The specimen was whole blood, collected in connection with sensitization to the hapten diphenylcyclopropenone (DPC). The receptors derive from a woman aged 50 to 65 with alopecia areata. Some clones in this sample may be carry-over from other donors' samples.

In this sample, this clonotype turned up many times. The rearrangement joins TRBV20-1 to TRBJ1-2; D uncertain. From germline, CDR1 is DFQATT and CDR2 SNEGSKA (reference sequence). V lost 6 bases, J lost 1 base, and 21 bases lay in between. This CDR3 contains 16 residues. The CDR3 spells CSAPHLGSWGNYGYTF. The CDR3 DNA reads TGCAGTGCCCCCCATTTGGGGTCCTGGGGTAACTATGGCTACACCTTC.

The chain recombines TRBV12-3 or TRBV12-4 with TRBJ1-6; D perhaps matches TRBD1 (6 bases). This CDR3 is 16 amino acids long. V gave up 6 bases and J gave up 0 bases, with 12 bases separating them. CDR3 sequence (DNA): TGTGCCAGCAGCGTGCTAGGGGGCTCCTATAATTCACCCCTCCACTTT. The encoded protein is CASSVLGGSYNSPLHF.

This clonotype occurred many times. The chain combines TRBV2 with TRBJ1-1; possibly TRBD1 for D (5 bases). The CDR3 has 13 amino acids. Trimming took off 8 bases at V and 1 base at J, with 11 bases between the two ends. CDR1 and CDR2 (germline): SNHLY, FYNNEI. CDR3 sequence reads: CASDTGENTEAFF. The CDR3 bases are TGTGCCAGCGACACAGGAGAGAACACTGAAGCTTTCTTT. Filled out from reference TRBV2 and TRBJ1-1, the complete variable domain reads EPEVTQTPSHQVTQMGQEVILRCVPISNHLYFYWYRQILGQKVEFLVSFYNNEISEKSEIFDDQFSVERPDGSNFTLKIRSTKLEDSAMYFCASDTGENTEAFFGQGTRLTVV.

This clonotype was recorded a few times. The chain joins TRBV29-1 to TRBJ1-2; TRBD1 agrees at 7 bases. Germline V gene sequence: CDR1 SQVTM, CDR2 ANQGSEA. The V segment lost 6 bases and the J segment 2 bases; nucleotides outside the gene matches: 12. The CDR3 has 15 residues. The CDR3 sequence: CSVDSTGRGNYGYTF. The CDR3, as DNA: TGCAGCGTGGACTCGACAGGGAGGGGCAACTATGGCTACACCTTC.

This clonotype was recorded many times. The chain uses TRBV5-1 and TRBJ2-5; D call uncertain. Deletions cut 4 bases from V and 5 bases from J, with 12 bases between. This CDR3 is built from 13 residues. The germline CDR1 and CDR2 sequences are SGHRS and YFSETQ. CDR3 loop: CASSPSTDETQYF. CDR3 coding DNA: TGCGCCAGCAGCCCCTCTACTGACGAGACCCAGTACTTC.

There are a few counts of this clonotype. V is TRBV20-1 and J is TRBJ2-3; 13 nucleotides align to TRBD2. There are 17 residues in the CDR3. With 6 bases clipped from V and 1 base from J, the junction kept 10 bases outside the gene matches. Germline assignment: CDR1 DFQATT and CDR2 SNEGSKA (reference sequence). DNA of the CDR3: TGCAGTGCCGGGACTAGCGGGACCATGGGGGGCACAGATACGCAGTATTTT. As protein: CSAGTSGTMGGTDTQYF.

This clonotype was counted ten times or more. The V and J genes are TRBV12-3 or TRBV12-4 and TRBJ1-1; D unclear. The CDR3 has 13 amino acids. V gave up 3 bases and J gave up 5 bases, with 10 bases separating them. CDR3: CASSFRSATEAFF. CDR3 in DNA: TGTGCCAGCAGTTTCAGGAGCGCTACTGAAGCTTTCTTT.

This chain connects TRBV12-3 or TRBV12-4 to TRBJ1-4; 8 bases align to TRBD1. Unmatched junction bases numbered 6, after V lost 1 base and J lost 8 bases. This CDR3 spans 15 amino acids. The CDR3 coding sequence is TGTGCCAGCAGTTTAGTGGCAGGGGGCGGGGAAAAACTGTTTTTT. It encodes CASSLVAGGGEKLFF.

This clonotype was detected only a few times. This sequence joins TRBV5-4 and TRBJ2-3, with TRBD1 as a possible D gene (6 bases). V was clipped by 0 bases and J by 5 bases, with 7 bases between them. CDR3 size: 13 residues. CDR1 is SGHNT and CDR2 is YYREEE in the germline V gene (reference sequence). CDR3 DNA: TGTGCCAGCAGCTTGGTAGGGGGAGATACGCAGTATTTT. As protein: CASSLVGGDTQYF.

Worth noting for this clonotype: At one end, the junction sequence differs from germline, possibly due to a read error. The chain carries TRBV7-8 and TRBJ2-1; 9 bases agree with TRBD2. Looked up from germline, CDR1 is SGHVS and CDR2 is FQNEAQ. This CDR3 region has 14 residues. DNA of the CDR3: TGTGCCAGCAGTTTAGCGGGAGTGCAGAATGAGCAGTTCTTC. It encodes CASSLAGVQNEQFF.

The V gene is TRBV28, the J gene TRBJ2-7; D possibly corresponds to TRBD1 (6 bases). Germline values: CDR1 MDHEN, CDR2 SYDVKM. V was trimmed by 4 bases and J by 2 bases, leaving 21 bases between them. The CDR3 consists of 17 residues. The CDR3 DNA reads as TGTGCCAGCAGTTCTGGTAAACAGGGTATTTGGGCCTACGAGCAGTACTTC. Protein sequence: CASSSGKQGIWAYEQYF.